This entry lists 25 T cell receptor beta chains sequenced from one sample in a study of blood T cell repertoires in COVID-19. Profiling relied on immunoSEQ multiplex PCR, and the TCRdb table lists in-frame clones only, not all of them. The sample includes approximately 110,000 clones, roughly 74% of them seen just once. The source material was peripheral blood. These receptors were collected from an older man with COVID-19, enrolled during active disease.

This chain joins TRBV11-2 and TRBJ1-2; tentatively, D is TRBD1 (6 bases). This CDR3 has 13 amino acids. CDR1 is SGHAT and CDR2 is FQNNGV in the germline V gene. V lost 4 bases to trimming and J lost 5 bases, with 11 bases between them. The CDR3 DNA sequence: TGTGCCAGCAGCTCCACAGGGTTTTATGGCTACACCTTC. It is translated as CASSSTGFYGYTF.

The chain recombines TRBV4-1 with TRBJ1-5, with a weak D call TRBD1 (5 bases). This CDR3 spans 15 amino acids. V gave up 0 bases and J gave up 5 bases, with 11 bases separating them. Per the germline V gene, CDR1 is MGHRA and CDR2 is YSYEKL. The CDR3 nucleotides are TGCGCCAGCAGCCAAGACAGACAGCCATATCAGCCCCAGCATTTT. Translating gives CASSQDRQPYQPQHF.

The CDR3 sequence is CASSSTDYRYQETQYF. The CDR3, as DNA: TGTGCCAGCAGTTCCACGGACTACCGGTACCAAGAGACCCAGTACTTC. This rearrangement joins TRBV6-5 to TRBJ2-5, with D possibly matching TRBD2 (6 bases). Germline values: CDR1 MNHEY, CDR2 SVGAGI. The V gene lost 4 bases and the J gene lost 0 bases, with 15 bases spanning the gap. The CDR3 has 16 residues.

V usage is TRBV10-1 and J usage is TRBJ2-1; 9 bases fit TRBD2. V lost 2 bases and J lost 4; bases outside the gene matches: 6. Per the germline V gene, CDR1 is WNHNN and CDR2 is SYGVQD (reference sequence). The CDR3 spans 16 residues. In nucleotides, the CDR3 is TGCGCCAGCAGTGAGGGTCCTAGCGGGAAGTACAATGAGCAGTTCTTC. Translation gives CASSEGPSGKYNEQFF.

This chain joins TRBV5-4 and TRBJ1-2, with TRBD1 as a possible D gene (6 bases). The V end was cut by 7 bases, the J end by 3 bases, with 25 bases between. The CDR3 runs 17 residues. Germline V CDR1 and CDR2: SGHNT, YYREEE (reference sequence). DNA of the CDR3: TGTGCCAGCCGTGGGTCTGGGGGCGCGGGGGTTTACTATGGCTACACCTTC. It specifies CASRGSGGAGVYYGYTF.

This chain links TRBV19 with TRBJ2-7; 8 bases align to TRBD1. V was clipped by 8 bases and J by 2 bases; unmatched bases: 5. CDR3 length equals 13 residues. Germline V gives CDR1 LNHDA, CDR2 SQIVND (reference sequence). CDR3 in amino acids: CASGQGPTYEQYF. The CDR3 bases are TGTGCCAGTGGACAGGGCCCCACCTACGAGCAGTACTTC.

The chain joins TRBV29-1 to TRBJ2-5; a weak D match, TRBD1 (6 bases). The ends were cut back, 5 bases at V and 5 bases at J, with 18 bases in the middle. The CDR3 extends over 14 amino acids. Germline V gives CDR1 SQVTM, CDR2 ANQGSEA. CDR3 amino acids: CSVSTGRGWETQYF. CDR3 coding DNA: TGCAGCGTTTCGACAGGCCGCGGGTGGGAGACCCAGTACTTC.

This clone was counted a few times. The V and J genes are TRBV21-1 and TRBJ2-3; the listed D gene, TRBD2, was not tested against the DNA. TRBV21-1 is flagged as a pseudogene. The CDR3 covers 18 residues. In DNA, the CDR3 is TGTGCCAGCAGCAAAGAACCCCCCCGGCGGGAGGTCTCAGATACGCAGTATTTT. It is translated as CASSKEPPRREVSDTQYF.

The CDR3 is CASSEMFGGSSAQHF. CDR3 bases: TGTGCCAGCAGTGAAATGTTTGGCGGAAGTTCGGCCCAGCATTTT. The gene calls are TRBV6-1 and TRBJ1-5, with D unresolved. Germline lookup yields CDR1 MNHNS and CDR2 SASEGT. V dropped 2 bases and J dropped 11 bases, with 19 bases sitting between them. The length of the CDR3 is 15 residues.

This chain joins TRBV28 and TRBJ2-1; tentatively, D is TRBD1 (6 bases). CDR1 is MDHEN, CDR2 SYDVKM, per germline. This CDR3 is 12 amino acids long. The V gene lost 6 bases and the J gene lost 5 bases, with 8 bases spanning the gap. The CDR3 nucleotides are TGTGCCAGCAGGGACAGCCACAATGAGCAGTTCTTC. This sequence encodes CASRDSHNEQFF.

This clone was seen more than once but under ten times. The chain links TRBV4-3 to TRBJ1-3, with unresolved D. Deletions cut 0 bases from V and 1 base from J, with 7 bases between. The germline CDR1 and CDR2 sequences are LGHNA and YSLEER. The CDR3 contains 15 residues. CDR3 nucleotides: TGCGCCAGCAGCCAAGATCCCGTTTCTGGAAACACCATATATTTT. Amino acid sequence: CASSQDPVSGNTIYF.

This clone appeared once. V is TRBV28 and J is TRBJ2-1, with D maybe TRBD1 (7 bases). The CDR3 length is 16 residues. V gave up 4 bases and J gave up 5 bases, with 18 bases separating them. In germline, CDR1 is MDHEN, CDR2 SYDVKM. The CDR3 DNA reads as TGTGCCAGCAGTTCCCACCCAGGGGGGTTAAACAATGAGCAGTTCTTC. Translation gives CASSSHPGGLNNEQFF.

The chain uses TRBV19 and TRBJ2-1, with TRBD2 matching over 11 bases. This CDR3 comprises 15 residues. The V gene's germline CDR1 is LNHDA and CDR2 SQIVND (reference sequence). V lost 6 bases to trimming and J lost 6 bases; unmatched junction nucleotides: 7. The CDR3: CASRLGLAGGNEQFF. CDR3 DNA sequence: TGTGCCAGTAGACTAGGGCTAGCGGGAGGCAATGAGCAGTTCTTC.

This rearrangement joins TRBV15 to TRBJ2-1; D perhaps matches TRBD2 (5 bases). Trimming cost V 0 bases and J 8 bases, with 8 bases left between them. This CDR3 comprises 13 residues. The germline V gene has CDR1 LNHNV and CDR2 YYDKDF (reference sequence). CDR3 nucleotide sequence: TGTGCCACCAGCAGAGACCTGGGAGATGAGCAGTTCTTC. Amino acid sequence: CATSRDLGDEQFF. Looking up the rest from reference TRBV15 and TRBJ2-1 gives the full variable domain: DAMVIQNPRYQVTQFGKPVTLSCSQTLNHNVMYWYQQKSSQAPKLLFHYYDKDFNNEADTPDNFQSRRPNTSFCFLDIRSPGLGDTAMYLCATSRDLGDEQFFGPGTRLTVL.

The V and J genes are TRBV9 and TRBJ1-2; weak D call: TRBD1 (5 bases). V was pared by 2 bases and J by 2 bases, with 7 bases between. There are 13 residues in the CDR3. CDR1 and CDR2 from the germline V gene are SGDLS and YYNGEE. This CDR3 is CASSVQGNYGYTF. In nucleotides, the CDR3 is TGTGCCAGCAGCGTCCAGGGAAACTATGGCTACACCTTC.

The chain joins TRBV27 to TRBJ2-4; 7 nucleotides match TRBD2. Looked up from germline, CDR1 is MNHEY and CDR2 is SMNVEV (reference sequence). The CDR3 extends over 15 amino acids. After removal of 5 bases from V and 6 bases from J, the junction contained 10 bases not matched to a gene. This CDR3 reads CASSTLSGTINIQYF. The CDR3 DNA reads as TGTGCCAGCAGTACTTTATCCGGGACTATAAACATTCAGTACTTC.

The chain employs TRBV9 and TRBJ1-1, with 10 bases aligning to TRBD1. J lost 5 bases, V lost 4 bases, and 5 bases had no gene match. Germline values: CDR1 SGDLS, CDR2 YYNGEE. The CDR3 is 14 residues long. The CDR3: CASSYGTGETEAFF. The DNA for the CDR3 is TGTGCCAGCAGCTATGGGACAGGGGAGACTGAAGCTTTCTTT.

The chain joins TRBV2 to TRBJ1-1; no clear D gene. The CDR3 has 11 residues. Germline V gene data show CDR1 as SNHLY and CDR2 as FYNNEI. Trimming cost V 3 bases and J 8 bases, with 7 bases left between them. The CDR3 bases are TGTGCCAGCAGTGAGCGCATCGAAGCTTTCTTT. This codes for CASSERIEAFF.

The CDR3 sequence: CASSLTGALLTGELFF. The CDR3 nucleotides are TGCGCCAGCAGCTTGACAGGGGCTCTTTTAACCGGGGAGCTGTTTTTT. This chain joins TRBV5-1 and TRBJ2-2, with 7 bases that match TRBD1. The CDR3 extends over 16 amino acids. V trimming: 1 base; J trimming: 5 bases; junction bases outside the gene matches: 8. The V gene's germline CDR1 is SGHRS and CDR2 YFSETQ.

The rearrangement joins TRBV28 to TRBJ2-1; maybe TRBD2 (6 bases). Trimming took off 3 bases at V and 4 bases at J, with 13 bases between the two ends. Germline assignment: CDR1 MDHEN and CDR2 SYDVKM. The CDR3 contains 15 residues. The CDR3 protein is CASSFASGPYNEQFF. DNA for the CDR3: TGTGCCAGCAGTTTCGCCAGCGGGCCTTACAATGAGCAGTTCTTC.

The chain couples TRBV5-4 to TRBJ1-1, with 8 bases that match TRBD1. The V gene end was trimmed by 4 bases and the J gene end by 0 bases; junction bases not matched to a gene: 5. This CDR3 region has 15 residues. Germline CDR1 and CDR2: SGHNT and YYREEE (reference sequence). Here the CDR3 reads CASSEMTGVNTEAFF. The CDR3 DNA sequence: TGTGCCAGCAGCGAAATGACAGGGGTGAACACTGAAGCTTTCTTT.

The genes are TRBV15 and TRBJ1-4; D perhaps matches TRBD1 (5 bases). CDR3 length equals 16 residues. Germline V gives CDR1 LNHNV, CDR2 YYDKDF (reference sequence). Trimming took off 0 bases at V and 5 bases at J, with 13 bases between the two ends. CDR3 nucleotides: TGTGCCACCAGCAGAGATTCAGGAGGGGAGAATGAAAAACTGTTTTTT. This gives the protein CATSRDSGGENEKLFF. The variable domain in full, with the rest retrieved from reference TRBV15 and TRBJ1-4, is DAMVIQNPRYQVTQFGKPVTLSCSQTLNHNVMYWYQQKSSQAPKLLFHYYDKDFNNEADTPDNFQSRRPNTSFCFLDIRSPGLGDTAMYLCATSRDSGGENEKLFFGSGTQLSVL.

The gene calls are TRBV9 and TRBJ2-5; D is perhaps TRBD1 (6 bases). The CDR3 has 14 residues. V shed 4 bases and J shed 4 bases, with 14 bases lying between them. Germline loops: CDR1 SGDLS, CDR2 YYNGEE. The CDR3, as DNA: TGTGCCAGCAGCCCGAGGGGGATAGGAGAGACCCAGTACTTC. It codes for CASSPRGIGETQYF.

The chain combines TRBV9 with TRBJ2-3; 16 nucleotides agree with TRBD2. In germline, CDR1 is SGDLS, CDR2 YYNGEE. The length of the CDR3 is 16 residues. After removal of 4 bases from V and 6 bases from J, the junction contained 5 bases not matched to a gene. This chain's CDR3 is CASSFGTSGRVDTQYF. The CDR3 DNA reads as TGTGCCAGCAGCTTCGGGACTAGCGGGAGGGTGGATACGCAGTATTTT.

V is TRBV7-5 and J is TRBJ2-1; the table names TRBD1, a call not compared with the DNA. TRBV7-5 is noted as a pseudogene. This CDR3 is 17 amino acids long. This CDR3 reads CARSLFRPGGVRNEQFF. CDR3 nucleotide sequence: TGTGCCAGAAGCTTATTCCGTCCAGGGGGCGTTCGGAATGAGCAGTTCTTC.